This entry concerns a single T cell receptor (beta chain). Its antigen is unknown. With autoimmune disease history or systemic immunosuppression, patients were excluded. The data were produced by immunoSEQ multiplex PCR, yet TCRdb's version contains in-frame clones alone and is incomplete. Found here are about 150,000 clones, 94% of them singletons; the top ten hold 0.31%. This entry belongs to a study of OX40 agonist ivuxolimab in advanced cancers. Study as a whole: Partial responses were achieved by three patients: one hepatocellular carcinoma, two cutaneous melanoma.

Overall study findings and caveats: Blood T cells, both CD4+ and CD8+, expanded clonally by week 6 at 0.1 to 3.0 mg/kg.

With 5 bases removed from V and 4 bases from J, the gap between germline ends came to 11 bases. Germline V CDR1 and CDR2: LNHDA, SQIVND (reference sequence). The CDR3 loop spans 13 amino acids. This specimen consisted of CD4+ or CD8+ T cells sorted from blood, obtained in a trial of the OX40 agonist ivuxolimab. V gene TRBV19 combines with J gene TRBJ1-1; tentatively, D is TRBD1 (6 bases). This receptor was obtained from an adult with an advanced solid tumor such as melanoma, head and neck, liver or kidney cancer. The CDR3 DNA reads as TGTGCCAGTAGTGAAGGGGGGACCACTGAAGCTTTCTTT. This sequence encodes CASSEGGTTEAFF.